This is a list of T cell receptor beta chains from one sample in a study of blood T cell repertoires in COVID-19. Using immunoSEQ multiplex PCR, the repertoire was profiled, and TCRdb retains in-frame clones only, with some absent. Among about 270,000 clones listed, 88% were seen once. Material for sequencing was PBMCs or T cells enriched from blood (not recorded which). All receptors derive from a woman aged 45-59 years who had recovered from COVID-19. The CDR3 runs from the conserved cysteine through the conserved F or W. D genes are given only for firm matches. Clone size is shown for a subset of rows, as once, few, many or a class of expanded clone.

clone size	D gene	CDR3 length	V gene	J gene	CDR3 protein	CDR3 DNA
-	TRBD2	14	TRBV5-4	TRBJ2-2	CASRTSPSTGELFF	TGTGCCAGCAGGACTAGCCCCTCCACCGGGGAGCTGTTTTTT
-	-	15	TRBV11-2	TRBJ2-3	CASSDLRTASDTQYF	TGTGCCAGCAGCGACCTAAGGACAGCATCAGATACGCAGTATTTT
few	TRBD1	14	TRBV6-2/TRBV6-3	TRBJ2-7	CASSYYRGAYEQYF	TGTGCCAGCAGTTATTACAGGGGCGCCTACGAGCAGTACTTC
-	-	17	TRBV24-1	TRBJ2-6	CALVPLAVHSGANVLTF	TGTGCCCTCGTTCCGCTAGCCGTTCACTCTGGGGCCAACGTCCTGACTTTC
once	TRBD2	19	TRBV24-1	TRBJ2-2	CATSDPPGGGDLNTGELFF	TGTGCCACCAGTGATCCGCCGGGTGGGGGGGATCTAAACACCGGGGAGCTGTTTTTT
-	TRBD1	15	TRBV10-1	TRBJ2-7	CASSESGTGRDEQYF	TGCGCCAGCAGTGAGTCGGGGACAGGGCGGGACGAGCAGTACTTC
-	TRBD2	15	TRBV3-1/TRBV3-2	TRBJ2-1	CASSLPRERMDEQFF	TGTGCCAGCAGCCTACCGCGGGAGAGGATGGATGAGCAGTTCTTC
-	TRBD2	16	TRBV18	TRBJ2-1	CASSPPGAGGWVEQFF	TGTGCCAGCTCACCACCGGGCGCGGGAGGTTGGGTTGAGCAGTTCTTC
-	-	17	TRBV19	TRBJ1-4	CASSNSRDTKFREKLFF	TGTGCCAGTAGTAACTCCCGGGACACAAAATTTCGTGAAAAACTGTTTTTT
-	TRBD1	15	TRBV6-5	TRBJ2-1	CASSMGQGIYNEQFF	TGTGCCAGCAGTATGGGACAGGGAATTTACAATGAGCAGTTCTTC
-	-	14	TRBV7-8	TRBJ1-1	CASSSGRGGTEAFF	TGTGCCAGCAGCTCTGGAAGAGGTGGAACTGAAGCTTTCTTT
-	-	12	TRBV5-1	TRBJ2-7	CASRARDYEQYF	TGCGCCAGCAGGGCGCGGGACTACGAGCAGTACTTC
-	-	15	TRBV7-9	TRBJ1-4	CASSPQGAGNEKLFF	TGTGCCAGCAGCCCGCAGGGAGCGGGTAATGAAAAACTGTTTTTT
-	TRBD2	18	TRBV6-2/TRBV6-3	TRBJ2-7	CASSSRNTGTKVFHEQYF	TGTGCCAGCAGTTCTCGGAACACCGGGACTAAAGTCTTCCACGAGCAGTACTTC
-	-	14	TRBV5-1	TRBJ1-2	CASSLEGALGGYTF	TGCGCCAGCAGCTTGGAGGGAGCCCTGGGTGGCTACACCTTC
-	TRBD1	15	TRBV6-5	TRBJ1-5	CASNWDRNSNQPQHF	TGTGCCAGCAATTGGGACAGAAATAGCAATCAGCCCCAGCATTTT
-	-	17	TRBV9	TRBJ1-6	CASSVVGPPSYNSPLHF	TGTGCCAGCAGCGTAGTGGGCCCTCCTTCCTATAATTCACCCCTCCACTTT
-	-	15	TRBV7-9	TRBJ1-1	CASSAVQGLNTGAFF	TGTGCCAGCAGCGCGGTCCAGGGGTTAAATACCGGGGCTTTTTTT
-	-	14	TRBV6-2/TRBV6-3	TRBJ1-2	CASSYGTPNYGYTF	TGTGCCAGCAGTTACGGGACACCGAACTATGGCTACACCTTC
-	-	12	TRBV9	TRBJ1-2	CASSGNRAGYTF	TGTGCCAGCAGCGGCAACAGGGCTGGCTACACCTTC
-	TRBD2	16	TRBV4-2	TRBJ2-7	CASSQGASGSSYEQYF	TGTGCCAGCAGCCAAGGAGCTAGCGGGAGCTCCTACGAGCAGTACTTC
once	-	13	TRBV7-2	TRBJ1-1	CASSLVVGGEAFF	TGTGCCAGCAGCTTAGTGGTAGGCGGTGAAGCTTTCTTT
-	TRBD1	19	TRBV7-2	TRBJ1-1	CASILGDSSVGARNTEAFF	TGTGCCAGCATATTGGGGGACAGTAGTGTTGGGGCCAGGAACACTGAAGCTTTCTTT
-	TRBD1	13	TRBV9	TRBJ1-1	CASSGTGGDEAFF	TGTGCCAGCAGCGGGACAGGGGGGGATGAAGCTTTCTTT
-	TRBD1	15	TRBV6-5	TRBJ2-7	CASSYSRTGGYEQYF	TGTGCCAGCAGTTACTCGAGGACAGGGGGCTACGAGCAGTACTTC
-	-	15	TRBV11-2	TRBJ2-5	CASSLGLTEQETQYF	TGTGCCAGCAGCTTAGGGCTTACCGAACAAGAGACCCAGTACTTC
-	-	16	TRBV5-6	TRBJ1-3	CASSLVGRSPRNTIYF	TGTGCCAGCAGCTTGGTCGGGAGGTCCCCCAGAAACACCATATATTTT
-	-	14	TRBV18	TRBJ1-1	CASSPGGLNTEAFF	TGTGCCAGCTCTCCCGGGGGGTTGAACACTGAAGCTTTCTTT
-	-	15	TRBV15	TRBJ1-3	CATSRDSQGGNTIYF	TGTGCCACCAGCAGAGATTCGCAGGGTGGAAACACCATATATTTT
few	-	16	TRBV5-5	TRBJ2-7	CASSGGPTGGRYEQYF	TGTGCCAGCAGCGGGGGGCCGACGGGAGGACGCTACGAGCAGTACTTC
-	-	14	TRBV7-2	TRBJ1-6	CASSLYRAGSPLHF	TGTGCCAGCAGCTTATACAGGGCGGGTTCACCCCTCCACTTT
-	-	16	TRBV18	TRBJ1-1	CASSPPSGRGDTEAFF	TGTGCCAGCTCACCACCGTCAGGCAGGGGAGACACTGAAGCTTTCTTT
-	TRBD2	16	TRBV11-2	TRBJ2-2	CASSFPGGSMAGELFF	TGTGCCAGCAGCTTTCCGGGCGGGAGTATGGCCGGGGAGCTGTTTTTT
-	-	12	TRBV29-1	TRBJ2-1	CSAPGGYNEQFF	TGCAGCGCCCCAGGGGGGTACAATGAGCAGTTCTTC
-	-	13	TRBV30	TRBJ2-3	CAWSGQSTDTQYF	TGTGCCTGGTCTGGACAGAGCACAGATACGCAGTATTTT
-	TRBD1	15	TRBV24-1	TRBJ2-1	CATSVGQGAYNEQFF	TGTGCCACCAGTGTAGGACAGGGGGCTTACAATGAGCAGTTCTTC
-	-	15	TRBV4-2	TRBJ1-1	CASSQVFEGGTEAFF	TGTGCCAGCAGCCAAGTTTTTGAGGGCGGCACTGAAGCTTTCTTT
-	-	13	TRBV2	TRBJ2-1	CASETGLQNEQFF	TGTGCCAGCGAGACGGGACTTCAAAATGAGCAGTTCTTC
-	TRBD2	15	TRBV30	TRBJ2-1	CAWSLGLAGLGEQFF	TGTGCCTGGAGTCTGGGACTAGCGGGATTGGGTGAGCAGTTCTTC
-	-	13	TRBV9	TRBJ1-2	CASSVGGSYGYTF	TGTGCCAGCAGCGTAGGAGGGTCCTATGGCTACACCTTC
once	-	14	TRBV5-1	TRBJ2-7	CASSLSSTDYEQYF	TGCGCCAGCAGCTTGTCGTCGACAGACTACGAGCAGTACTTC
-	-	14	TRBV6-1	TRBJ2-7	CASSEASVLGRQYF	TGTGCCAGCAGTGAAGCGTCAGTTCTGGGGCGGCAGTACTTC
-	-	13	TRBV4-3	TRBJ1-2	CASSPLRGDGYTF	TGCGCCAGCAGCCCCCTTCGGGGGGATGGCTACACCTTC
-	TRBD1	12	TRBV28	TRBJ2-7	CASSTGGYEQYF	TGTGCCAGCAGCACAGGGGGCTACGAGCAGTACTTC
once	TRBD1	14	TRBV28	TRBJ1-5	CASSPRTGSLSQHF	TGTGCCAGCAGTCCTCGGACAGGCTCCTTGTCCCAGCATTTT
-	TRBD1	14	TRBV2	TRBJ2-5	CASRRDRGHETQYF	TGTGCCAGCAGACGGGACAGGGGGCATGAGACCCAGTACTTC
-	-	16	TRBV11-2	TRBJ1-2	CASSLDQGGGNYGYTF	TGTGCCAGCAGCTTAGACCAGGGCGGAGGGAACTATGGCTACACCTTC
-	TRBD1	13	TRBV7-2	TRBJ1-2	CASRTGTDYGYTF	TGTGCCAGCAGGACCGGGACAGACTATGGCTACACCTTC
-	TRBD1	14	TRBV3-1/TRBV3-2	TRBJ1-3	CASSRQGEGNTIYF	TGTGCCAGCAGTCGTCAGGGGGAAGGAAACACCATATATTTT
few	-	13	TRBV10-3	TRBJ1-3	CATKTVTGNTIYF	TGTGCCACCAAAACAGTTACTGGAAACACCATATATTTT
-	TRBD1	16	TRBV7-2	TRBJ2-2	CASSSQGALNTGELFF	TGTGCCAGCAGCTCGCAGGGGGCGCTCAACACCGGGGAGCTGTTTTTT
-	-	15	TRBV5-1	TRBJ1-1	CASSPTGLEGTEAFF	TGCGCCAGCAGCCCTACAGGGCTAGAGGGCACTGAAGCTTTCTTT
-	-	13	TRBV5-1	TRBJ1-2	CASSLATGYGYTF	TGCGCCAGCAGCTTGGCTACAGGCTATGGCTACACCTTC
-	-	14	TRBV2	TRBJ1-3	CASSGQLLGNTIYF	TGTGCCAGCAGCGGACAGCTTCTGGGAAACACCATATATTTT
-	TRBD2	17	TRBV9	TRBJ2-2	CASSVATSGLNAGELFF	TGTGCCAGCAGCGTAGCGACTAGCGGGTTGAACGCCGGGGAGCTGTTTTTT
-	-	11	TRBV29-1	TRBJ2-5	CSDGQQETQYF	TGCAGCGACGGACAGCAAGAGACCCAGTACTTC
-	-	13	TRBV7-2	TRBJ2-7	CASRREPVNEQYF	TGTGCCAGCAGACGGGAGCCGGTCAACGAGCAGTACTTC